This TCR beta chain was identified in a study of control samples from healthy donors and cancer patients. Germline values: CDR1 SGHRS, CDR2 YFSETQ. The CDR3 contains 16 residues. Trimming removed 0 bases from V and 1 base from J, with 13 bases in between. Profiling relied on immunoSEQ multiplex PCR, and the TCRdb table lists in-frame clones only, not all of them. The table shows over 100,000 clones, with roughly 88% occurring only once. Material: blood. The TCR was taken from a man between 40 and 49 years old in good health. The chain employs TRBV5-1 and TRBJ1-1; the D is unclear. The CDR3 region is CASSLEAGGQNTEAFF. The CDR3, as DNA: TGCGCCAGCAGCTTGGAGGCGGGCGGCCAGAACACTGAAGCTTTCTTT.